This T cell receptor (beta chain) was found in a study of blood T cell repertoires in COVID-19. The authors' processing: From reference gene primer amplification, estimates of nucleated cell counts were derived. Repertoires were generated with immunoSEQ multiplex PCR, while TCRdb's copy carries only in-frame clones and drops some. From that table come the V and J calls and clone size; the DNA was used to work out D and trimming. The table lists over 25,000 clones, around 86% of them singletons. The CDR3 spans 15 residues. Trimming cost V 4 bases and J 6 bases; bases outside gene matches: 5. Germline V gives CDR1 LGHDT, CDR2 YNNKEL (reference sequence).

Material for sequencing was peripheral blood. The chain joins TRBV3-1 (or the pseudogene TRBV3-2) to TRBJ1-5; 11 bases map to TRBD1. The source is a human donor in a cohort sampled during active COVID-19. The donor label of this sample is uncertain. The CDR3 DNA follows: TGTGCCAGCAGCCGGACAGGGGGCGGAAGTCAGCCCCAGCATTTT. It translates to CASSRTGGGSQPQHF.